This TCR beta chain was recorded in a study of T cells after yellow fever vaccination. As TCR cDNA was made by 5'RACE template switching, a universal primer site and UMIs were added. Via MiXCR, TCRdb re-called the 5' RACE reads, giving one row per CDR3 protein. The top ten hold around 17% of the sample, which has 400,000 or so distinct CDR3 sequences, about 17% seen once. This CDR3 is built from 16 residues. Germline-derived CDR1 and CDR2 are LGHNA and YSLEER. The V end was cut by 1 base, the J end by 0 bases, with 7 bases between. This clonotype was counted many times. The TCR comes from a man between 18 and 29 years old who received the YFV17D yellow fever vaccine. The chain couples TRBV4-3 to TRBJ1-6, with unresolved D. The sample consisted of PBMCs, taken before the yellow fever booster vaccination. As DNA, the CDR3 is TGCGCCAGCAGCCAAGCGGTAAACTCCTATAATTCACCCCTCCACTTT. Protein sequence: CASSQAVNSYNSPLHF.